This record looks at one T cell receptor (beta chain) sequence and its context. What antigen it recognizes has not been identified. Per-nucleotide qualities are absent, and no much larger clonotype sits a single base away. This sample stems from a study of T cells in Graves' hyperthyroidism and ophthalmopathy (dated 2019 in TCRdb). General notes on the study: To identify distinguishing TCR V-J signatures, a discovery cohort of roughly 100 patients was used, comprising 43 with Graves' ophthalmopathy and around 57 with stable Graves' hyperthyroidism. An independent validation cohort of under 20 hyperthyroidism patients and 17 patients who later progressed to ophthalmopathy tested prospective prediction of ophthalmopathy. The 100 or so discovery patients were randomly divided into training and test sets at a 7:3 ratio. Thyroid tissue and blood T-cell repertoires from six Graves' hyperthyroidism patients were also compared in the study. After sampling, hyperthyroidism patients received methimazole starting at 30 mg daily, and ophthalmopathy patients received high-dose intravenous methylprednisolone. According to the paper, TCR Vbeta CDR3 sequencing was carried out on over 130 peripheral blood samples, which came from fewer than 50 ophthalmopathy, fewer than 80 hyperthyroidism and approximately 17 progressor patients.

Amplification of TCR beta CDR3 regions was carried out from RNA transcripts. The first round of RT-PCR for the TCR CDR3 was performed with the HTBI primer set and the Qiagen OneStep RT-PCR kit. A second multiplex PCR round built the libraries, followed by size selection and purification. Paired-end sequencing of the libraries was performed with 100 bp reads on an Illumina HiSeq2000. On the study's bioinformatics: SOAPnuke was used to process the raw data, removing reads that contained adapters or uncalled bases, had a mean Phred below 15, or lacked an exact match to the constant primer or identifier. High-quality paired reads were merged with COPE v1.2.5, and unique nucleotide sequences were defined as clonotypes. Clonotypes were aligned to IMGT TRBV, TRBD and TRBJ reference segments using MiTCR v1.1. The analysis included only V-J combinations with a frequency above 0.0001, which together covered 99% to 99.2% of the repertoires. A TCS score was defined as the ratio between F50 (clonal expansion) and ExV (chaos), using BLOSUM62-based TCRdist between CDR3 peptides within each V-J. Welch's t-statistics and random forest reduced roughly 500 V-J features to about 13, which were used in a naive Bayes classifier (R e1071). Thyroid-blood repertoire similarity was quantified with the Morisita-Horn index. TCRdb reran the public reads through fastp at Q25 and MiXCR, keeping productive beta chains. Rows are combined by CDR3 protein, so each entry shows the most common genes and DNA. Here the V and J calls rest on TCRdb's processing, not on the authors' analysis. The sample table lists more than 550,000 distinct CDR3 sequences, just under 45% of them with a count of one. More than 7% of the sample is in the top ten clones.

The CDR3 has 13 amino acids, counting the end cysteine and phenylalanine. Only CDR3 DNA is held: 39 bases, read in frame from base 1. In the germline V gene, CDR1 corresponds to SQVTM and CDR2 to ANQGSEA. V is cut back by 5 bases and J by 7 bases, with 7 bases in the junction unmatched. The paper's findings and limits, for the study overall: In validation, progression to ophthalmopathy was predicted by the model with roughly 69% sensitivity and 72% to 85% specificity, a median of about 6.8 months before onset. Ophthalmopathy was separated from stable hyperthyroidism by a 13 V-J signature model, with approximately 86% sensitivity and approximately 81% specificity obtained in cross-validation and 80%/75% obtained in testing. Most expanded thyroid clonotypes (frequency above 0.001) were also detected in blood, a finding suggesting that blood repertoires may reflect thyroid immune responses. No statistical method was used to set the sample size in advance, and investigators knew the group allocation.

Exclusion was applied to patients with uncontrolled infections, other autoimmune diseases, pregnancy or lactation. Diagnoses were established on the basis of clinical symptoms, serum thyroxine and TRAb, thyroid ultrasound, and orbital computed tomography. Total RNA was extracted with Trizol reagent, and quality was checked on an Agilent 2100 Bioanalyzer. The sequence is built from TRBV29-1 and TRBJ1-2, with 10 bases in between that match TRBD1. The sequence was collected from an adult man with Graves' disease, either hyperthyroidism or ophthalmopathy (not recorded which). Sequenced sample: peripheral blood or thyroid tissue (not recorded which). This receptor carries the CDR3 CSVKDRGTGGYTF. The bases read TGCAGCGTTAAGGACAGGGGGACGGGTGGCTACACCTTC.